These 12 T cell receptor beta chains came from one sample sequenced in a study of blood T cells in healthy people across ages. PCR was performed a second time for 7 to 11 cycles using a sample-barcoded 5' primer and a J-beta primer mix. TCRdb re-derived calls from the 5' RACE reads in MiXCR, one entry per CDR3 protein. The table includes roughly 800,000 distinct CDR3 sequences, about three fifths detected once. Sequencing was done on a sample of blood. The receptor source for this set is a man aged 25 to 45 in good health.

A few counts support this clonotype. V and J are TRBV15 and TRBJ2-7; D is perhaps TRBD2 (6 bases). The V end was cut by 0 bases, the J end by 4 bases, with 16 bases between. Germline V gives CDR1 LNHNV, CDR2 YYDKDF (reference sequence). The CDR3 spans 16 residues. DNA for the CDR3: TGTGCCACCAGCAGAGAACTAGCCAGGGCGGATTACGAGCAGTACTTC. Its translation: CATSRELARADYEQYF. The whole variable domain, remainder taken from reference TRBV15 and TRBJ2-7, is DAMVIQNPRYQVTQFGKPVTLSCSQTLNHNVMYWYQQKSSQAPKLLFHYYDKDFNNEADTPDNFQSRRPNTSFCFLDIRSPGLGDTAMYLCATSRELARADYEQYFGPGTRLTVT.

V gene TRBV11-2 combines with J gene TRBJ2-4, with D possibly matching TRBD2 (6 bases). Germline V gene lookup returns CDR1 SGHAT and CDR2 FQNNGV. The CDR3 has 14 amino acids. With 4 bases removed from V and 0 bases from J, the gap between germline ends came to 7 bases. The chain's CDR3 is CASSSTRAKNIQYF. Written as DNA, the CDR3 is TGTGCCAGCAGCTCGACTAGAGCCAAAAACATTCAGTACTTC.

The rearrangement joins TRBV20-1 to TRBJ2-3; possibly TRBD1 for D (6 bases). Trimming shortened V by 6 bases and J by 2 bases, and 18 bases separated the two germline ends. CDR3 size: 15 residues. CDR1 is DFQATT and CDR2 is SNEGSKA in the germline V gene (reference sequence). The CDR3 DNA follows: TGCAGTGCCTCAACGACAAGGGGGATCACAGATACGCAGTATTTT. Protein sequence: CSASTTRGITDTQYF.

CDR3 region: CASTADGVYGYTF. CDR3 DNA: TGTGCCAGCACCGCAGACGGAGTATATGGCTACACCTTC. The rearrangement links TRBV2 to TRBJ1-2; D remains unclear. Trimming removed 7 bases from V and 5 bases from J, with 14 bases in between. This CDR3 has 13 amino acids. Germline V gene lookup returns CDR1 SNHLY and CDR2 FYNNEI.

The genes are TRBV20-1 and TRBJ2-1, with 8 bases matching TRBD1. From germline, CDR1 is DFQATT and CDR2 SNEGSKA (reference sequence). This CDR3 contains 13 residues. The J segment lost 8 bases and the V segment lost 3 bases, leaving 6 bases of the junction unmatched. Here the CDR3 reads CSASRGQGYEQFF. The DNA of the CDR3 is TGCAGTGCTAGCCGTGGACAGGGCTATGAGCAGTTCTTC.

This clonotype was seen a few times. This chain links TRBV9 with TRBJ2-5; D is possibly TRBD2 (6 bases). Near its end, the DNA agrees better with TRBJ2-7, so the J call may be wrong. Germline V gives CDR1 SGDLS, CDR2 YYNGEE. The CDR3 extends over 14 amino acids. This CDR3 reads CASSSGDWNYEQYF. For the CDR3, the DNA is TGTGCCAGCAGCTCCGGGGACTGGAACTACGAGCAGTACTTC.

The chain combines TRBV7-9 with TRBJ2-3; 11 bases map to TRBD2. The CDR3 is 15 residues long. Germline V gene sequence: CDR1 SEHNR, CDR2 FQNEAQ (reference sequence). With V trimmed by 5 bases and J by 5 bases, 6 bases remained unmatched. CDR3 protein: CASSDSGRAKDTQYF. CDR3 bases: TGTGCCAGCAGCGATAGCGGGAGGGCCAAAGATACGCAGTATTTT. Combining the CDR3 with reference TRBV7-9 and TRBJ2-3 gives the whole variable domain DTGVSQNPRHKITKRGQNVTFRCDPISEHNRLYWYRQTLGQGPEFLTYFQNEAQLEKSRLLSDRFSAERPKGSFSTLEIQRTEQGDSAMYLCASSDSGRAKDTQYFGPGTRLTVL.

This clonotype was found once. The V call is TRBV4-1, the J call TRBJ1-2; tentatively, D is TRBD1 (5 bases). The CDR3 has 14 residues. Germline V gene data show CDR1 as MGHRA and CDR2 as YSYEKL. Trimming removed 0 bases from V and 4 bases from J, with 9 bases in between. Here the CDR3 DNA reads TGCGCCAGCAGCCAAGACTCCGGGGCCTATGGCTACACCTTC. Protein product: CASSQDSGAYGYTF.

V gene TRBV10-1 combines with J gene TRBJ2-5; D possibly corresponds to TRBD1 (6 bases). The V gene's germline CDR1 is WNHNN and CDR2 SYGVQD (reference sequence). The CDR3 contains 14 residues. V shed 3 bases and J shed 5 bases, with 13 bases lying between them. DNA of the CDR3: TGCGCCAGCAGTGACTCAGGGGATGGGGAGACCCAGTACTTC. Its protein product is CASSDSGDGETQYF.

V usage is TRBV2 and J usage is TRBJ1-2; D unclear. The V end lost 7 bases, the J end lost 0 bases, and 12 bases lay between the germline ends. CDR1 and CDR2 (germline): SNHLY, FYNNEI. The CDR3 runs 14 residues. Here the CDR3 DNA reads TGTGCCAGCATTATAGGGCGAGCTAACTATGGCTACACCTTC. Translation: CASIIGRANYGYTF.

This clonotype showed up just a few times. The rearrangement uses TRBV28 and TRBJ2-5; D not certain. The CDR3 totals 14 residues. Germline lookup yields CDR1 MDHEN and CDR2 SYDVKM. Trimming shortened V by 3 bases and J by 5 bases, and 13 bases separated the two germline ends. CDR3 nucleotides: TGTGCCAGCAGTTTTCTGGTTTCCACGGAGACCCAGTACTTC. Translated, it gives CASSFLVSTETQYF.

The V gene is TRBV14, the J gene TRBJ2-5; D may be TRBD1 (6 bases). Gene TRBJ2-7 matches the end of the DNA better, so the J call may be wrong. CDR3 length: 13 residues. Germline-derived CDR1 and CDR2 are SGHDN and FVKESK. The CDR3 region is CASSPHRDTEQYF. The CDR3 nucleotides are TGTGCCAGCAGCCCCCACAGGGATACCGAGCAGTACTTC.